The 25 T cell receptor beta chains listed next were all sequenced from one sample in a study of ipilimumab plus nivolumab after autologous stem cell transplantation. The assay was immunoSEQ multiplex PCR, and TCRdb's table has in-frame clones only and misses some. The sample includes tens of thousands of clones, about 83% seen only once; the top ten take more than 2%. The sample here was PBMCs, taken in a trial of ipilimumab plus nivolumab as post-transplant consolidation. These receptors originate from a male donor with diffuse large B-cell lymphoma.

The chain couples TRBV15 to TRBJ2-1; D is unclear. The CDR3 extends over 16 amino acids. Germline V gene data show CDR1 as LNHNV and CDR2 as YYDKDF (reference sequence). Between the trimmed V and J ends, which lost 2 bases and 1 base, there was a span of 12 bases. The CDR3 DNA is TGTGCCACCAGCAGACGACCGCACGGGTCCTACAATGAGCAGTTCTTC. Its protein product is CATSRRPHGSYNEQFF.

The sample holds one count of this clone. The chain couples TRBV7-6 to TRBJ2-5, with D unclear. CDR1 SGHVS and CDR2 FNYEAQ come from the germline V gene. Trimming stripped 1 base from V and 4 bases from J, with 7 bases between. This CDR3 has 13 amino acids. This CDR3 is CASSLEGRETQYF. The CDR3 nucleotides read TGTGCCAGCAGCTTAGAGGGTCGAGAGACCCAGTACTTC. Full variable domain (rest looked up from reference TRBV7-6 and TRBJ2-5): GAGVSQSPRYKVTKRGQDVALRCDPISGHVSLYWYRQALGQGPEFLTYFNYEAQQDKSGLPNDRFSAERPEGSISTLTIQRTEQRDSAMYRCASSLEGRETQYFGPGTRLLVL.

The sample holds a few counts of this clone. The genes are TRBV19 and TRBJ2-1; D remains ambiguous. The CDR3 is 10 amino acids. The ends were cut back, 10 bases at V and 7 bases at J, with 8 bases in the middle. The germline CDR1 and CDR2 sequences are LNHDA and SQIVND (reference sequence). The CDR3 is CAIGRNEQFF. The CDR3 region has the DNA TGTGCCATTGGTCGGAATGAGCAGTTCTTC.

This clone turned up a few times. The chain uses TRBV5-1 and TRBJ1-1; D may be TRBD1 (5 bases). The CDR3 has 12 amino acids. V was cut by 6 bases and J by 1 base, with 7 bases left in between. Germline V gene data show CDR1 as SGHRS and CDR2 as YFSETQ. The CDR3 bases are TGCGCCAGCAAGACAGCGAACACTGAAGCTTTCTTT. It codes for CASKTANTEAFF.

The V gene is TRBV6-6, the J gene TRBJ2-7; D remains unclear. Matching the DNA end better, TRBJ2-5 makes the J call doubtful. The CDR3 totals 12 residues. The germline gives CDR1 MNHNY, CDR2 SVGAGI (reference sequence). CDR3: CASSYSTETQYF. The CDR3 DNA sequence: TGTGCCAGCAGTTACTCGACGGAGACCCAGTACTTC.

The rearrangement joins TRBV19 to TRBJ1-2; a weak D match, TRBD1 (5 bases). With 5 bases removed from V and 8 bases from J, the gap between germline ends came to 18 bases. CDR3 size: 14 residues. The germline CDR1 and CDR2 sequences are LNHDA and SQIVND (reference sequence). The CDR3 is CASSLSWGAAGYTF. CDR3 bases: TGTGCCAGTAGTCTCTCCTGGGGCGCCGCAGGCTACACCTTC.

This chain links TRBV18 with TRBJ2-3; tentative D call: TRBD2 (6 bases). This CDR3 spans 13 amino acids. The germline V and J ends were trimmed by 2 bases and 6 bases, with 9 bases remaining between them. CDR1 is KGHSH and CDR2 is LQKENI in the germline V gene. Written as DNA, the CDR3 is TGTGCCAGCTCACCAGGGGGGACGGATACGCAGTATTTT. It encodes CASSPGGTDTQYF. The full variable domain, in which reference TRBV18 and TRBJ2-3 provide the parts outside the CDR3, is NAGVMQNPRHLVRRRGQEARLRCSPMKGHSHVYWYRQLPEEGLKFMVYLQKENIIDESGMPKERFSAEFPKEGPSILRIQQVVRGDSAAYFCASSPGGTDTQYFGPGTRLTVL.

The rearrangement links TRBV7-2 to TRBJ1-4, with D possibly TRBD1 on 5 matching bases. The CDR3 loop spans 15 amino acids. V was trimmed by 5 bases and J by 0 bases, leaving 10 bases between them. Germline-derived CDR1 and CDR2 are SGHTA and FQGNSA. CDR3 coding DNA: TGTGCCAGCAGCCCCCAGGGCGCAACTAATGAAAAACTGTTTTTT. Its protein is CASSPQGATNEKLFF.

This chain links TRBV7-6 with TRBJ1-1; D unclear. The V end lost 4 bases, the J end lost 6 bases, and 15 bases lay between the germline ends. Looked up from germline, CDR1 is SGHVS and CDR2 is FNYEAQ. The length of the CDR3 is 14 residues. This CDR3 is CASSSGPKGAEAFF. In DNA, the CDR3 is TGTGCCAGCAGCTCCGGACCAAAGGGTGCTGAAGCTTTCTTT.

The DNA for the CDR3 is TGTGCCAGCAGCTTTAGGGGGACCCGCCAAGAGACCCAGTACTTC. This sequence encodes CASSFRGTRQETQYF. The chain joins TRBV7-2 to TRBJ2-5; perhaps TRBD1 as D (6 bases). Germline lookup yields CDR1 SGHTA and CDR2 FQGNSA. V lost 3 bases and J 1 base, leaving 12 bases between the germline ends. CDR3 length: 15 residues.

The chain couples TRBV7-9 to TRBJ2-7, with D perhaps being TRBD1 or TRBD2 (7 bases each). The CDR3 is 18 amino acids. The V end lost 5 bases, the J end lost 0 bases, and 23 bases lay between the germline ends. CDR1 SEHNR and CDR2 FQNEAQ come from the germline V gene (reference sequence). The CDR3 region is CASSPGGERQGRSYEQYF. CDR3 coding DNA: TGTGCCAGCAGCCCTGGGGGGGAGAGACAGGGACGCTCCTACGAGCAGTACTTC.

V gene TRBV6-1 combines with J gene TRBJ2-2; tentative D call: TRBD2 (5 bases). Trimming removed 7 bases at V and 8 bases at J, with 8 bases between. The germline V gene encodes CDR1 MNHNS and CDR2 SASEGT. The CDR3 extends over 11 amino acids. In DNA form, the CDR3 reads TGTGCCAGCACCCGAGGGGGGGAGCTGTTTTTT. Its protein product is CASTRGGELFF.

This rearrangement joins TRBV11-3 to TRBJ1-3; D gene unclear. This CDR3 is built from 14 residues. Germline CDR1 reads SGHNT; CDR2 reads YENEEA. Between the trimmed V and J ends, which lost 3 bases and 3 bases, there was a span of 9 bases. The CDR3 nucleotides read TGTGCCAGCAGCTTTAGTTCGGTTGGAAACACCATATATTTT. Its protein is CASSFSSVGNTIYF.

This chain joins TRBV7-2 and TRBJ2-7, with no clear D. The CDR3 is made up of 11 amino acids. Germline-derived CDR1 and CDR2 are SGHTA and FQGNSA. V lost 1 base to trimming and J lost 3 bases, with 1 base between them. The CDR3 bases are TGTGCCAGCAGCTTAGTCTACGAGCAGTACTTC. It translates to CASSLVYEQYF.

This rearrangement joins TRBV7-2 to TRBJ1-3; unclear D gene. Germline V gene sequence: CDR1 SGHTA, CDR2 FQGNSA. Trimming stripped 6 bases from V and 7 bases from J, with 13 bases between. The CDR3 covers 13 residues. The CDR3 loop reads CASRYPPANTIYF. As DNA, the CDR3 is TGTGCCAGCAGGTACCCTCCAGCGAACACCATATATTTT.

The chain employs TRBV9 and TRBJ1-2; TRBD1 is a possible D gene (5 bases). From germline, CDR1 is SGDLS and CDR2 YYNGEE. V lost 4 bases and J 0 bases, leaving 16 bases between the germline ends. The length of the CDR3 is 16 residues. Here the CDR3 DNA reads TGTGCCAGCAGCCCCCGCCTTGCAGGGACTAACTATGGCTACACCTTC. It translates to CASSPRLAGTNYGYTF.

This CDR3 reads CANGGRNEQFF. As DNA, the CDR3 is TGTGCCAACGGGGGGCGCAATGAGCAGTTCTTC. The chain joins TRBV10-3 to TRBJ2-1, with a possible D match to TRBD2 (7 bases). Trimming stripped 10 bases from V and 6 bases from J, with 10 bases between. Per germline, CDR1 ENHRY and CDR2 SYGVKD. The CDR3 runs to 11 residues.

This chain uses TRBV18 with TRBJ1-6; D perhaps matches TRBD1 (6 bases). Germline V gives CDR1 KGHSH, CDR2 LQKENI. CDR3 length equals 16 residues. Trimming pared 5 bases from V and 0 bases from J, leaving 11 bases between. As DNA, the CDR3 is TGTGCCAGCTCAGACAGGCCCGGCTCCTATAATTCACCCCTCCACTTT. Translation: CASSDRPGSYNSPLHF.

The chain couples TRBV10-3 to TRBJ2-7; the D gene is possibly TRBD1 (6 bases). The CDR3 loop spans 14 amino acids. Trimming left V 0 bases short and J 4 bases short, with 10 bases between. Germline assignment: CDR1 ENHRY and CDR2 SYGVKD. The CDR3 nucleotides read TGTGCCATCAGTGAGTCAGGCCAGGGGTACGAGCAGTACTTC. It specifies CAISESGQGYEQYF.

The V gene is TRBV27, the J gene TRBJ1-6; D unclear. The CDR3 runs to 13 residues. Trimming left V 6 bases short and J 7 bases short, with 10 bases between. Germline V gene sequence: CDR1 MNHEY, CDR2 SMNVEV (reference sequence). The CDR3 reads CASSGSWNSPLHF. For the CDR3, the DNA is TGTGCCAGCAGCGGGTCTTGGAATTCACCCCTCCACTTT.

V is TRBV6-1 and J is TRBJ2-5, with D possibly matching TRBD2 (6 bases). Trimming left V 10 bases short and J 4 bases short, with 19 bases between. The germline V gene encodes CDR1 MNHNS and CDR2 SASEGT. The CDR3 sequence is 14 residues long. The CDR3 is CATSEGILGETQYF. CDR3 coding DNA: TGTGCCACGTCGGAGGGGATTTTAGGAGAGACCCAGTACTTC.

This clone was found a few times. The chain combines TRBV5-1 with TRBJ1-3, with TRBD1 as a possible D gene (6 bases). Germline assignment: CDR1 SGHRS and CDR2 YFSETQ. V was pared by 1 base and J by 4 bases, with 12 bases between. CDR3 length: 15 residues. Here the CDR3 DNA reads TGCGCCAGCAGCTTGATGGGGGGCGCGGGAAACACCATATATTTT. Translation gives CASSLMGGAGNTIYF. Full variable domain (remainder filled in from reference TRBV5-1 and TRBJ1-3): KAGVTQTPRYLIKTRGQQVTLSCSPISGHRSVSWYQQTPGQGLQFLFEYFSETQRNKGNFPGRFSGRQFSNSRSEMNVSTLELGDSALYLCASSLMGGAGNTIYFGEGSWLTVV.

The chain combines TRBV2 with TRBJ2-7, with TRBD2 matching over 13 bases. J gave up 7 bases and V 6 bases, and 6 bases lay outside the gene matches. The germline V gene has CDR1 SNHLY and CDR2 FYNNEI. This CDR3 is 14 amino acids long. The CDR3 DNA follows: TGTGCCAGCAGACCTCTGACTAGCGGGGGGGAGCAGTACTTC. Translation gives CASRPLTSGGEQYF.

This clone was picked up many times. The CDR3: CASSPLTGGVGGYTF. The CDR3 nucleotides are TGTGCCAGCAGCCCGCTAACAGGAGGGGTCGGTGGCTACACCTTC. V and J are TRBV7-8 and TRBJ1-2; D perhaps matches TRBD1 (5 bases). V gave up 5 bases and J gave up 7 bases, with 20 bases separating them. CDR3 length: 15 residues. Germline V gene lookup returns CDR1 SGHVS and CDR2 FQNEAQ.

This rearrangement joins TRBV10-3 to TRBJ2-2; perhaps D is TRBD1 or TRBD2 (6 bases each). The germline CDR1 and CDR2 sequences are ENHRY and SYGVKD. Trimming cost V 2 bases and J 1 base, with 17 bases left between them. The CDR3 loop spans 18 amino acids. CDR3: CAISERLFGGVNTGELFF. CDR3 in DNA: TGTGCCATCAGTGAGCGGTTGTTCGGGGGCGTGAACACCGGGGAGCTGTTTTTT.